This T cell receptor (beta chain) was found in a study of long-term antiretroviral therapy in people with HIV (dated by TCRdb to 2021 to 2024). At the level of the whole study: The earliest samples were collected approximately a decade before the 2015 WHO recommendation for immediate ART, a period when ART was typically delayed until CD4 counts fell. This retrospective serial study examined whether starting ART and sustained HIV suppression were associated with changes in the composition and diversity of the TRB repertoire in peripheral blood. From some 28 adults with confirmed HIV infection, the cohort provided around 180 cryopreserved PBMC samples, gathered serially across a mean of approximately six years (range 1-12). Among the approximately 30 participants with HIV, about a dozen were female. Test extractions of a monoclonal T-cell line alongside 33 polyclonal samples showed no cross-contamination during QIAcube processing.

The immunoSEQ hsTCRB v3.0 assay was used at survey level resolution for TRB variable region sequencing. TRB sequencing targeted a depth of about 40,000-55,000 T-cell genomes per sample. An Illumina MiSeq with a v3 150-cycle kit was used to sequence the pooled TRB libraries. Processing in the source paper ran as follows. Repertoire analysis was run in R within a reproducible Nextflow workflow that covered QC, data transformation and analysis. LymphoSeq2, an R package for AIRR-Seq data exploration, was used to implement custom analyses. A few samples that produced fewer than 5000 total TRB sequences were removed, so some 190 HIV repertoires were analyzed. Among the approximately 190 HIV repertoires that were kept, under 60 were collected before ART initiation and roughly 130 were collected after ART initiation. Each repertoire was downsampled to 5000 TRB nucleotide sequences, and summary statistics were averaged across 100 downsampling iterations. TRB sequences were retained for analysis only if CDR3 regions of at least seven amino acids were present. A Shannon entropy-derived clonality score and the Gini coefficient were used to measure diversity. In repertoire networks, the top 5000 CDR3 amino acid sequences were linked whenever an edit distance of one separated two sequences. Antigen specificity groups and MHC restriction were predicted for TRB CDR3 amino acid sequences with GLIPH2. To flag known CMV, EBV, HIV or tissue antigen associations, CDR3 amino acid sequences were matched against VDJdb and McPAS-TCR. Pre-ART, post-ART and control groups were compared with Wilcoxon signed-rank tests and Holm-Bonferroni correction. Not all clones reach the TCRdb copy of this immuneACCESS table, which keeps in-frame sequences only. Checked studies attribute under half of the gap to unresolved V genes and leave the rest unexplained. That table is the source of V, J and clone size, and D and trimming were worked out from the DNA. The sample table shows about 29,000 clones, and 82% are seen once. The ten most abundant clones make up less than 15% of the sample.

To be included, a participant needed at least one PBMC sample from before ART initiation plus at least two post-ART samples. Every participant with HIV received treatment in the United States of America. Before DNA extraction, cryopreserved samples of about 0.9-11 million PBMC were thawed and then washed. At the time of the earliest PBMC sample for each participant with HIV, ages ranged from about 23 to 60 years. PBMC samples from each participant spanned 1-4 timepoints before ART initiation and 2-8 timepoints after ART initiation, with a median of 7 samples. For every participant, serial HIV viral load, CD4+ T-cell count, ART history and demographic data were obtained. Genomic DNA was extracted from unsorted PBMC with a Qiagen kit on a QIAcube, with processing performed in batches of 12 samples. CDR1 and CDR2, per the germline V gene (reference sequence), are GTSNPN and SVGIG. Between the V and J ends, shortened by 0 bases and 2 bases respectively, the junction contains 12 bases. Counted from cysteine to phenylalanine, this CDR3 has 15 amino acids. Just the 45-base CDR3 DNA is kept, in frame starting at base 1.

General conclusions and limits of the study: Because cell numbers in pre-ART samples were limited, unsorted PBMC were profiled instead of sorted CD4+ and CD8+ T cells. The repertoire was dominated across all time points by expanded TRB clones identified before ART initiation, although this dominance was seen to fluctuate and to decrease in many PLHIV after ART. The samples were dated from the mid-2000s to the late 2010s, and the ART regimens that were used may be less effective than current ART regimens. Inferences about post-ART repertoire changes are limited because no data were available on ART adherence, viral resistance or therapy changes. A significant increase in TRB diversity was found to be associated with ART initiation, although TRB diversity was observed to remain significantly below that of transplant donor controls even after long-term ART. Since PBMC availability was limited, sequencing covered only the TCR beta chain, with no alpha chain pairing. Narrower CDR3 length ranges were observed in HIV repertoires than in controls, and an antigen-experienced repertoire with only a slight naive shift after ART was suggested by the network structure.

As concerns this clone: Its antigen is currently not known. No clone much larger than this one lies a single base away; base qualities are absent.

The V and J segments used are TRBV30 and TRBJ2-3, with TRBD2 tentatively as D gene (6 bases match). The source of this sequence is a man in his fifties or sixties with HIV. The source material was unsorted PBMCs, sampled 2.9 years after starting antiretroviral therapy. The CDR3 region has the sequence CAWSVGGASTDTQYF. Read as DNA, the sequence is TGTGCCTGGAGTGTAGGCGGGGCCTCCACAGATACGCAGTATTTT.